Below are 15 T cell receptor beta chains sequenced from a single sample in a study of OX40 agonist ivuxolimab in advanced cancers. Generated by immunoSEQ multiplex PCR, the TCRdb table keeps only in-frame clones and is missing some. The table records fewer than 85,000 clones, about 84% of them present only once. Material: CD4+ or CD8+ T cells sorted from blood, obtained in a trial of the OX40 agonist ivuxolimab. These receptors originate from an adult with an advanced solid tumor such as melanoma, head and neck, liver or kidney cancer.

The chain carries TRBV5-5 and TRBJ1-3; weak D call: TRBD1 (6 bases). The CDR3 is 15 amino acids. From germline, CDR1 is SGHKS and CDR2 YYEKEE (reference sequence). V was cut by 4 bases and J by 0 bases, with 11 bases left in between. The DNA of the CDR3 is TGTGCCAGCAGCCAGAACAGGGACTCTGGAAACACCATATATTTT. Amino acids: CASSQNRDSGNTIYF.

The chain carries TRBV7-9 and TRBJ1-4; D gene ambiguous. The CDR3 has 12 amino acids. V lost 3 bases, J lost 13 bases, and 12 bases lay in between. Germline V lookup: CDR1 SEHNR, CDR2 FQNEAQ (reference sequence). CDR3 residues: CASSFSGRGLFF. The CDR3 DNA is TGTGCCAGCAGCTTCTCCGGGAGAGGACTGTTTTTT.

The genes are TRBV4-3 and TRBJ2-3; 16 bases agree with TRBD2. The CDR3 consists of 20 residues. Per the germline V gene, CDR1 is LGHNA and CDR2 is YSLEER. J was trimmed by 0 bases and V by 6 bases; bases with no gene match: 12. CDR3 sequence: CASSSKPGLAGGLSTDTQYF. The CDR3 coding sequence is TGCGCCAGCAGTTCAAAGCCGGGACTAGCGGGAGGGTTAAGCACAGATACGCAGTATTTT.

J is TRBJ2-7 and V is TRBV2; 14 bases map to TRBD2. Germline CDR1 SNHLY, CDR2 FYNNEI. The V gene end was trimmed by 8 bases and the J gene end by 7 bases; junction bases not matched to a gene: 10. CDR3 size: 15 residues. CDR3 protein: CASGRLAGGPGEQYV. The CDR3 DNA reads TGTGCCAGCGGAAGACTAGCGGGGGGGCCGGGGGAGCAGTACGTC.

J is TRBJ1-5 and V is TRBV2; D perhaps matches TRBD1 (5 bases). Trimming took 2 bases from V and 4 from J, leaving 12 bases between them. Per the germline V gene, CDR1 is SNHLY and CDR2 is FYNNEI. The length of the CDR3 is 15 residues. The chain's CDR3 is CASSEMRPGNQPQHF. Here the CDR3 DNA reads TGTGCCAGCAGTGAAATGAGGCCAGGGAATCAGCCCCAGCATTTT.

This clone was found once. The rearrangement links TRBV7-9 to TRBJ1-4; D is uncertain. Trimming removed 6 bases from V and 7 bases from J, with 12 bases in between. The CDR3 is 13 amino acids. Germline CDR1 and CDR2: SEHNR and FQNEAQ (reference sequence). The CDR3 protein is CASRTHSVEKLFF. Written as DNA, the CDR3 is TGTGCCAGCAGAACCCACAGCGTTGAAAAACTGTTTTTT.

This clone appeared a single time. The chain uses TRBV5-8 and TRBJ1-5; tentatively, D is TRBD1 (6 bases). V lost 3 bases and J 0 bases, leaving 19 bases between the germline ends. Germline V gene lookup returns CDR1 SGHTS and CDR2 YDEGEE. This CDR3 is 18 amino acids long. CDR3 region: CASSSPWGGASSNQPQHF. The CDR3 DNA follows: TGTGCCAGCAGCTCGCCGTGGGGGGGGGCCTCTAGCAATCAGCCCCAGCATTTT.

This sequence joins TRBV4-2 and TRBJ1-5, with unresolved D. V was trimmed by 0 bases and J by 7 bases, leaving 7 bases between them. Germline lookup yields CDR1 LGHNA and CDR2 YNFKEQ. This CDR3 is 13 amino acids long. The CDR3 sequence: CASSQDFGQPQHF. DNA for the CDR3: TGTGCCAGCAGCCAAGATTTTGGGCAGCCCCAGCATTTT.

The chain is built from TRBV2 and TRBJ2-3, with D hard to call. Trimming shortened V by 7 bases and J by 4 bases, and 9 bases separated the two germline ends. Germline V gene sequence: CDR1 SNHLY, CDR2 FYNNEI. The CDR3 runs to 12 residues. CDR3 amino acids: CASTYTSDTQYF. For the CDR3, the DNA is TGTGCCAGCACCTACACCTCAGATACGCAGTATTTT.

This clone was picked up one time. The V gene is TRBV29-1, the J gene TRBJ1-2; 7 nucleotides agree with TRBD1. CDR1 is SQVTM and CDR2 is ANQGSEA in the germline V gene. The CDR3 loop spans 15 amino acids. With 4 bases clipped from V and 6 bases from J, the junction kept 14 bases outside the gene matches. The CDR3 is CSVGSGGKGRDGYTF. DNA for the CDR3: TGCAGCGTTGGGTCAGGGGGAAAAGGTCGGGATGGCTACACCTTC.

V is TRBV2 and J is TRBJ2-7; a weak D match, TRBD2 (6 bases). This CDR3 has 13 amino acids. Per the germline V gene, CDR1 is SNHLY and CDR2 is FYNNEI. Trimming removed 7 bases from V and 7 bases from J, with 17 bases in between. In DNA form, the CDR3 reads TGTGCCAGCAACAATATAGCGGCCCTGGAGCAGTACGTC. Translating it yields CASNNIAALEQYV.

The CDR3 DNA reads as TGTGCCAGCAGCTTAGTACGTGGGGGTGAGCCTTATGGCTACACCTTC. Its protein product is CASSLVRGGEPYGYTF. The rearrangement links TRBV7-9 to TRBJ1-2, with D possibly TRBD1 on 5 matching bases. There are 16 residues in the CDR3. Germline CDR1 and CDR2: SEHNR and FQNEAQ (reference sequence). Trimming left V 1 base short and J 5 bases short, with 17 bases between.

The CDR3 DNA is TGTGCCAGCAGCTTTGACAGGTCCTACGAGCAGTACTTC. Translation: CASSFDRSYEQYF. V and J are TRBV7-2 and TRBJ2-7; D possibly corresponds to TRBD1 (6 bases). Looked up from germline, CDR1 is SGHTA and CDR2 is FQGNSA. The V and J ends lost 3 bases and 1 base respectively, with 7 bases between them. This CDR3 contains 13 residues.

This clone was observed a single time. This rearrangement joins TRBV11-3 to TRBJ2-7; either TRBD1 or TRBD2 may fit D (6 bases each). The CDR3 totals 14 residues. The V end was cut by 5 bases, the J end by 3 bases, with 14 bases between. In germline, CDR1 is SGHNT, CDR2 YENEEA. The CDR3 DNA follows: TGTGCCAGCAGCCCCGAGGGGGGCTTCTACGAGCAGTACTTC. It yields the protein CASSPEGGFYEQYF. The full variable domain, completed using reference TRBV11-3 and TRBJ2-7, is EAGVVQSPRYKIIEKKQPVAFWCNPISGHNTLYWYLQNLGQGPELLIRYENEEAVDDSQLPKDRFSAERLKGVDSTLKIQPAELGDSAVYLCASSPEGGFYEQYFGPGTRLTVT.

The chain joins TRBV18 to TRBJ2-7; 11 bases map to TRBD1. J gave up 7 bases and V 6 bases, and 5 bases lay outside the gene matches. This CDR3 comprises 13 residues. Germline assignment: CDR1 KGHSH and CDR2 LQKENI. CDR3 protein: CASSRGTGGEQYF. In DNA, the CDR3 is TGTGCCAGCTCTCGGGGGACAGGGGGGGAGCAGTACTTC.